This TCR beta chain was identified in a study of low-dose radiotherapy and immunotherapy resistance in tumors. Study-wide context: The study delivered 0.5 Gy per fraction every 2 weeks to Cohort 1, totaling 6.5 Gy. While receiving nivolumab 240 mg every two weeks, patients also received ipilimumab 1 mg/kg every six weeks, both intravenously.

The study gave donors nivolumab, ipilimumab, aspirin, low-dose cyclophosphamide and low-dose radiotherapy. The patients who were eligible all carried advanced solid tumors that lacked tumor-infiltrating lymphocytes, meaning the tumors were TIL-negative. Covering alpha and beta chains, TRAV- and TRBV-specific primers were used for the first-strand cDNA. The authors ran 15 to 25 PCR cycles to amplify TCRs with a constant-region primer and V-primer adapter. TCRdb itself ran the reads through MiXCR, one entry per CDR3 protein. The sample holds 11,000 to 15,000 distinct CDR3 sequences, about 75% seen once. V was shortened by 4 bases and J by 6 bases, with 12 bases between the two germline ends. From germline, CDR1 is SQVTM and CDR2 ANQGSEA. This CDR3 is 12 amino acids long.

The rearrangement joins TRBV29-1 to TRBJ1-1; D gene ambiguous. The sequence derives from a human donor with advanced metastatic prostate, ovarian, gallbladder or colorectal cancer (not recorded which). This table probably holds off-target reads from a library built for another chain. CDR3 protein: CSVGMEGAEAFF. DNA for the CDR3: TGCAGCGTTGGAATGGAGGGCGCTGAAGCTTTCTTT.